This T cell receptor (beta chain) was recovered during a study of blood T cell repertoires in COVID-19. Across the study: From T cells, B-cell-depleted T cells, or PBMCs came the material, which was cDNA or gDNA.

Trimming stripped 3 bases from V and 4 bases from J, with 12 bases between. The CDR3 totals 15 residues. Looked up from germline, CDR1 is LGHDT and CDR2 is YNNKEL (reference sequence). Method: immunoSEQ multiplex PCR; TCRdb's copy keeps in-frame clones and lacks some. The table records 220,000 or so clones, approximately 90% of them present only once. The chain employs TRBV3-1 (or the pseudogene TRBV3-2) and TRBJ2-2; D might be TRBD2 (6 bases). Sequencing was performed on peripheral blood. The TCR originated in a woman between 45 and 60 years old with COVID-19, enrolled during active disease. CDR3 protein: CASSQSGLFTGELFF. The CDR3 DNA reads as TGTGCCAGCAGCCAGTCGGGACTTTTCACCGGGGAGCTGTTTTTT.